Listed here are 10 T cell receptor beta chains from one sample, sequenced in a study of T cell repertoires in cytomegalovirus infection. These TCRs are of unknown antigen specificity. TCRdb fed the reads into MiXCR, producing one record per CDR3 protein. The profile covers about 830,000 distinct CDR3 sequences, with less than 35% appearing a single time and approximately 13% taken by the ten largest. The source was cultured CD8+ T cells from PBMCs, collected from culture after CMV antigen stimulation. Receptors originate from a human donor in good health (CMV status not recorded). Some clones in this sample may be carry-over from other donors' samples.

This clonotype was seen ten or more times. The chain couples TRBV7-9 to TRBJ1-2, with D maybe TRBD1 (6 bases). CDR1 is SEHNR, CDR2 FQNEAQ, per germline (reference sequence). This CDR3 region has 17 residues. Between the trimmed V and J ends, which lost 5 bases and 0 bases, there was a span of 19 bases. CDR3 DNA: TGTGCCAGCAGCCCCCGTAGTTTGGGGGCTCCTAACTATGGCTACACCTTC. Encoded protein: CASSPRSLGAPNYGYTF.

This clonotype was seen just once. The chain employs TRBV9 and TRBJ2-3, with D uncertain. CDR3 length equals 14 residues. The V end was cut by 0 bases, the J end by 2 bases, with 7 bases between. The germline V gene has CDR1 SGDLS and CDR2 YYNGEE. The CDR3 here is CASSVGESTDTQYF. In DNA form, the CDR3 reads TGTGCCAGCAGCGTAGGAGAGTCCACAGATACGCAGTATTTT.

This clonotype was found many times. The chain carries TRBV7-6 and TRBJ1-1, with D possibly matching TRBD1 (6 bases). V lost 1 base, J lost 5 bases, and 8 bases lay in between. Germline V gene sequence: CDR1 SGHVS, CDR2 FNYEAQ. This CDR3 has 13 residues. DNA for the CDR3: TGTGCCAGCAGCTTAGACAGGGTTACTGAAGCTTTCTTT. Amino acids: CASSLDRVTEAFF.

Notes on this clonotype: A much larger clone sits a single nucleotide away, making a read error possible. No conserved phenylalanine or tryptophan ends this CDR3, so it is likely a read error. The chain uses TRBV7-6 and TRBJ1-5; the D gene is possibly TRBD1 (5 bases). The CDR3 totals 16 residues. V dropped 1 base and J dropped 4 bases, with 14 bases sitting between them. The germline V gene has CDR1 SGHVS and CDR2 FNYEAQ. CDR3: CASSLDGDSPNQPQHS. The CDR3 bases are TGTGCCAGCAGCTTAGATGGAGACAGTCCAAATCAGCCCCAGCATTCT.

This chain joins TRBV6-5 and TRBJ2-7; the match to TRBD1 covers 12 bases. Trimming cost V 6 bases and J 6 bases; bases outside gene matches: 9. CDR1 and CDR2 (germline): MNHEY, SVGAGI. The CDR3 covers 15 residues. The CDR3 DNA reads TGTGCCAGCAGAGCCCGGGACAGGGGGCGCGGCGAGCAGTACTTC. This codes for CASRARDRGRGEQYF.

V usage is TRBV9 and J usage is TRBJ1-1; possibly TRBD1 for D (6 bases). Germline values: CDR1 SGDLS, CDR2 YYNGEE. The CDR3 consists of 15 residues. V was cut by 3 bases and J by 0 bases, with 12 bases left in between. The CDR3 loop reads CASSAGQKMNTEAFF. The CDR3 DNA sequence: TGTGCCAGCAGCGCCGGACAGAAAATGAACACTGAAGCTTTCTTT.

The chain links TRBV7-9 to TRBJ2-7; TRBD2 aligns across 8 bases. The CDR3 sequence is 13 residues long. The V and J ends lost 8 bases and 1 base, in that order; junction bases with no gene match: 4. In germline, CDR1 is SEHNR, CDR2 FQNEAQ (reference sequence). The CDR3 DNA is TGTGCCAGCTCCGGGGGGGGGTCCTACGAGCAGTACTTC. Translated, it gives CASSGGGSYEQYF.

This clonotype was detected only a few times. The chain is built from TRBV6-1 and TRBJ1-4; maybe TRBD1 (5 bases). The CDR3 consists of 16 residues. The V gene lost 1 base and the J gene lost 11 bases, with 20 bases spanning the gap. Germline V CDR1 and CDR2: MNHNS, SASEGT. The CDR3 DNA sequence: TGTGCCAGCAGTGAAGGAGTGGGGCGTGGGTTGTCGAAACTGTTTTTT. It specifies CASSEGVGRGLSKLFF.

This chain joins TRBV11-2 and TRBJ2-3, with no clear D. The germline V gene encodes CDR1 SGHAT and CDR2 FQNNGV. The length of the CDR3 is 17 residues. The germline V and J ends were trimmed by 1 base and 0 bases, with 14 bases remaining between them. The CDR3 DNA follows: TGTGCCAGCAGCTTAGCCTGGGTAATTATGAGCACAGATACGCAGTATTTT. The encoded protein is CASSLAWVIMSTDTQYF.

The rearrangement uses TRBV20-1 and TRBJ2-7; unclear D gene. The CDR3 is 13 residues long. V lost 0 bases and J lost 6, with 12 bases in between. Germline V gives CDR1 DFQATT, CDR2 SNEGSKA (reference sequence). The chain's CDR3 is CSARDTRVGEQYV. In nucleotides, the CDR3 is TGCAGTGCTAGAGATACAAGGGTTGGCGAGCAGTACGTC.